Listed below are T cell receptor beta chains from one sample, sequenced in a study of blood T cell repertoires in COVID-19. Measured with immunoSEQ multiplex PCR; TCRdb has only the in-frame clones, and not every one. The sample includes more than 200,000 clones, about 81% seen only once; the top ten take approximately 8%. Sequencing input: peripheral blood. These receptor sequences come from a woman of 80 years or more with COVID-19, enrolled during active disease. CDR3s include the opening cysteine and the closing phenylalanine or tryptophan. D genes are given only for firm matches. Rows may omit the clone size; those that give it use once, few, many or a size class.

- TRBD2 TRBJ2-7 TRBV5-6 CASSFLAGGRTYEQYF TGTGCCAGCAGCTTCTTAGCGGGAGGGCGGACCTACGAGCAGTACTTC
few - TRBJ1-2 TRBV19 CASRGGLLNYGYTF TGTGCCAGTAGGGGAGGCCTCCTTAACTATGGCTACACCTTC
- TRBD2 TRBJ2-1 TRBV11-2 CASSDPRTSGGDNEQFF TGTGCCAGCAGCGACCCAAGGACTAGCGGGGGGGACAATGAGCAGTTCTTC
- TRBD1 TRBJ2-3 TRBV7-3 CASSGQGFDTQYF TGTGCCAGCAGCGGACAGGGCTTTGATACGCAGTATTTT
- TRBD2 TRBJ2-1 TRBV5-5 CASSLGRGGVNEQFF TGTGCCAGCAGCCTCGGGCGGGGGGGCGTGAATGAGCAGTTCTTC
- TRBD1 TRBJ1-5 TRBV6-6 CASIQTGENQPQHF TGTGCCAGCATCCAAACAGGGGAAAATCAGCCCCAGCATTTT
- TRBD2 TRBJ2-3 TRBV6-2/TRBV6-3 CASSYSLAGSTDTQYF TGTGCCAGCAGTTACTCCCTAGCGGGAAGCACAGATACGCAGTATTTT
- - TRBJ1-5 TRBV18 CASSPNLITGQPQHF TGTGCCAGCTCACCAAACCTGATAACAGGACAGCCCCAGCATTTT
- - TRBJ1-1 TRBV10-3 CAISREGKAFF TGTGCCATCTCGAGGGAGGGGAAAGCTTTCTTT
- - TRBJ1-5 TRBV28 CASSRSGITQPQHF TGTGCCAGCAGCCGTAGCGGTATAACTCAGCCCCAGCATTTT
few TRBD1 TRBJ1-1 TRBV11-3 CASSLDSGQGTEAFF TGTGCCAGCAGCTTAGATAGTGGACAGGGCACTGAAGCTTTCTTT
- TRBD1 TRBJ2-5 TRBV5-1 CASSLLTGAEETQYF TGCGCCAGCAGCTTGCTAACAGGGGCCGAAGAGACCCAGTACTTC
- - TRBJ2-2 TRBV27 CASRQVPTGELFF TGTGCCAGCAGACAAGTTCCGACCGGGGAGCTGTTTTTT
once - TRBJ1-2 TRBV5-4 CASSLGGNSQGIGYTF TGTGCCAGCAGCTTGGGCGGAAACTCGCAGGGAATAGGCTACACCTTC
once TRBD2 TRBJ2-1 TRBV5-1 CASSLGGNVLGLADPKYNEQFF TGCGCCAGCAGCTTGGGTGGTAATGTACTAGGACTAGCGGACCCAAAATACAATGAGCAGTTCTTC
once - TRBJ2-7 TRBV29-1 CSVAALGEQYF TGCAGCGTTGCAGCCCTAGGCGAGCAGTACTTC
- - TRBJ1-2 TRBV19 CASSTPHRSDYGYTF TGTGCCAGTAGTACACCACATAGGAGCGACTATGGCTACACCTTC
- - TRBJ2-7 TRBV6-2/TRBV6-3 CASSPPTSSSYEQYF TGTGCCAGCAGCCCGCCGACATCGAGCTCCTACGAGCAGTACTTC
- - TRBJ2-7 TRBV15 CATSPRGIQQYF TGTGCCACCAGCCCTCGAGGAATCCAGCAGTACTTC
- - TRBJ1-5 TRBV15 CATSRENLDSGNQPQHF TGTGCCACCAGCAGAGAAAATCTTGATAGCGGCAATCAGCCCCAGCATTTT
- - TRBJ2-7 TRBV21-1 CASSKNPGTSGSGEQYF TGTGCCAGCAGCAAAAACCCCGGGACTAGCGGGTCGGGAGAGCAGTACTTC
- TRBD1 TRBJ2-3 TRBV28 CASSSDRVGTDTQYF TGTGCCAGCAGTTCGGACAGGGTGGGGACAGATACGCAGTATTTT
- - TRBJ2-6 TRBV5-1 CASSSFFLRGGLSSGANVLTF TGCGCCAGCAGCTCCTTTTTCCTTCGTGGCGGGCTCTCCTCTGGGGCCAACGTCCTGACTTTC
- - TRBJ1-1 TRBV2 CASTRGSNTEAFF TGTGCCAGCACCCGGGGGTCGAACACTGAAGCTTTCTTT
- - TRBJ1-1 TRBV6-1 CASSEVPLSAFF TGTGCCAGCAGTGAAGTACCCCTATCAGCTTTCTTT
once - TRBJ1-5 TRBV19 CASSGGGLGQPQHF TGTGCCAGTAGTGGCGGAGGGCTGGGTCAGCCCCAGCATTTT
- TRBD2 TRBJ2-1 TRBV4-2 CASSQEGTSGANEQFF TGTGCCAGCAGCCAAGAGGGGACTAGCGGGGCCAATGAGCAGTTCTTC
- - TRBJ1-1 TRBV19 CASSLGGASTEAFF TGTGCCAGTAGCCTAGGGGGGGCGAGCACTGAAGCTTTCTTT
- - TRBJ1-2 TRBV9 CASSLTLGGYTF TGTGCCAGCAGCCTTACTCTCGGGGGCTACACCTTC
few - TRBJ1-4 TRBV18 CASSQDSATNEKLFF TGTGCCAGCTCACAGGACTCAGCAACTAATGAAAAACTGTTTTTT
- TRBD2 TRBJ2-7 TRBV27 CASILGLAGNYEQYF TGTGCCAGCATTCTAGGACTAGCGGGGAACTACGAGCAGTACTTC
- TRBD1 TRBJ1-6 TRBV18 CASSPAQGGSPLHF TGTGCCAGCTCACCAGCACAGGGGGGATCACCCCTCCACTTT
once TRBD2 TRBJ2-1 TRBV7-9 CASSRRTSNNEQFF TGTGCCAGCAGCCGTCGGACTAGCAACAATGAGCAGTTCTTC